A single sample gave rise to the 23 T cell receptor beta chains below, sequenced in a study of lymphopenia after photon versus proton radiotherapy. This table comes from immunoSEQ multiplex PCR, and its TCRdb copy is limited to in-frame clones, with some not included. The sample shows 35,000 to 50,000 clones, around nine tenths of them seen only once. The input for sequencing was peripheral blood, taken from a patient treated with photon-based radiotherapy. The receptor set was obtained from a man between 60 and 70 years old with cholangiocarcinoma.

The CDR3 sequence: CASSPEWCWMAGKGCSNQPQHF. In DNA, the CDR3 is TGTGCCAGCAGCCCTGAGTGGTGCTGGATGGCAGGGAAGGGGTGTAGCAATCAGCCCCAGCATTTT. The J gene is TRBJ1-5, the V gene TRBV4-2; perhaps TRBD1 as D (5 bases). The CDR3 runs to 22 residues. Germline V gene data show CDR1 as LGHNA and CDR2 as YNFKEQ. The V and J ends lost 4 bases and 0 bases respectively, with 31 bases between them.

V gene TRBV5-8 combines with J gene TRBJ1-5; TRBD1 might be the D (5 bases). The germline V and J ends were trimmed by 0 bases and 9 bases, with 13 bases remaining between them. Germline V gene data show CDR1 as SGHTS and CDR2 as YDEGEE. This CDR3 has 14 amino acids. Here the CDR3 reads CASSLVRAPSPQHF. In nucleotides, the CDR3 is TGTGCCAGCAGCTTGGTCAGGGCCCCATCGCCCCAGCATTTT.

This chain joins TRBV7-9 and TRBJ2-1; TRBD2 might be the D (6 bases). CDR1 and CDR2 (germline): SEHNR, FQNEAQ (reference sequence). The CDR3 totals 14 residues. V dropped 2 bases and J dropped 2 bases, with 7 bases sitting between them. For the CDR3, the DNA is TGTGCCAGCAGCTTAAGCGGGCCCTACAATGAGCAGTTCTTC. This translates into CASSLSGPYNEQFF.

The chain joins TRBV7-2 to TRBJ1-5; possibly TRBD1 for D (5 bases). CDR3 size: 16 residues. The V gene's germline CDR1 is SGHTA and CDR2 FQGNSA. V shed 5 bases and J shed 2 bases, with 16 bases lying between them. The DNA of the CDR3 is TGTGCCAGCAGCACAGGTCCGGCAGGTGGCAATCAGCCCCAGCATTTT. Residues: CASSTGPAGGNQPQHF. The whole variable domain, filled in from reference TRBV7-2 and TRBJ1-5, reads GAGVSQSPSNKVTEKGKDVELRCDPISGHTALYWYRQSLGQGLEFLIYFQGNSAPDKSGLPSDRFSAERTGGSVSTLTIQRTQQEDSAVYLCASSTGPAGGNQPQHFGDGTRLSIL.

The sample holds one count of this clone. CDR3 region: CASGFGVIGQPQHF. As DNA, the CDR3 is TGTGCTAGTGGTTTCGGGGTAATAGGTCAGCCCCAGCATTTT. The chain recombines TRBV12-5 with TRBJ1-5; D unresolved. Germline V gene sequence: CDR1 LGHNT, CDR2 FRNRAP. This CDR3 region has 14 residues. V dropped 3 bases and J dropped 6 bases, with 12 bases sitting between them.

The chain carries TRBV10-2 and TRBJ2-1; 7 bases are a match to TRBD1. The CDR3 has 13 residues. Unmatched junction bases numbered 6, after V lost 4 bases and J lost 9 bases. The germline V gene encodes CDR1 WSHSY and CDR2 SAAADI. The CDR3 loop reads CASSAGGVSEQFF. The CDR3 coding sequence is TGCGCCAGCAGTGCAGGGGGTGTGAGTGAGCAGTTCTTC.

The rearrangement uses TRBV5-1 and TRBJ1-1; perhaps TRBD1 as D (5 bases). CDR1 SGHRS and CDR2 YFSETQ come from the germline V gene. V was clipped by 6 bases and J by 2 bases, with 14 bases between them. CDR3 size: 14 residues. The CDR3 DNA reads as TGCGCCAGCAAATCCGGAGGGGATAACACTGAAGCTTTCTTT. Translating gives CASKSGGDNTEAFF.

This clone was seen a single time. The chain uses TRBV11-2 and TRBJ2-1; D may match TRBD1 or TRBD2 (5 bases each). The length of the CDR3 is 15 residues. Trimming shortened V by 2 bases and J by 8 bases, and 16 bases separated the two germline ends. The V gene's germline CDR1 is SGHAT and CDR2 FQNNGV. The CDR3: CASSLRGGRGDEQFF. The CDR3, as DNA: TGTGCCAGCAGCTTACGTGGGGGAAGGGGCGATGAGCAGTTCTTC.

V gene TRBV5-4 combines with J gene TRBJ2-2; 11 bases are shared with TRBD2. This CDR3 is built from 16 residues. Germline V CDR1 and CDR2: SGHNT, YYREEE (reference sequence). The V segment lost 3 bases and the J segment 5 bases; nucleotides outside the gene matches: 6. The CDR3 region is CASSSPTSGRTGELFF. The CDR3 coding sequence is TGTGCCAGCAGCTCCCCCACTAGCGGGAGAACCGGGGAGCTGTTTTTT. The full variable domain, in which reference TRBV5-4 and TRBJ2-2 provide the parts outside the CDR3, is ETGVTQSPTHLIKTRGQQVTLRCSSQSGHNTVSWYQQALGQGPQFIFQYYREEENGRGNFPPRFSGLQFPNYSSELNVNALELDDSALYLCASSSPTSGRTGELFFGEGSRLTVL.

The rearrangement joins TRBV28 to TRBJ1-5; D is undetermined. The germline V gene has CDR1 MDHEN and CDR2 SYDVKM. This CDR3 spans 12 amino acids. Trimming took 5 bases from V and 7 from J, leaving 9 bases between them. The CDR3 DNA is TGTGCCAGCAGTCCCCTTAAGCAGCCCCAGCATTTT. It encodes CASSPLKQPQHF.

This rearrangement joins TRBV7-9 to TRBJ1-5; possible D gene TRBD1, 6 bases. CDR3 length equals 13 residues. In germline, CDR1 is SEHNR, CDR2 FQNEAQ (reference sequence). Trimming left V 1 base short and J 11 bases short, with 12 bases between. The CDR3 region has the DNA TGTGCCAGCAGCTTAGAGGGGGGCGCGGCCCAGCATTTT. It translates to CASSLEGGAAQHF.

This chain links TRBV6-6 with TRBJ2-3, with D tentatively TRBD1 or TRBD2 (5 bases each). CDR1 and CDR2 (germline): MNHNY, SVGAGI (reference sequence). With 6 bases removed from V and 5 bases from J, the gap between germline ends came to 18 bases. The CDR3 has 15 residues. The DNA of the CDR3 is TGTGCCAGCAGCCCACGGGACCCGCCAGGAGATACGCAGTATTTT. Amino acids: CASSPRDPPGDTQYF.

A single count supports this clone. The chain carries TRBV19 and TRBJ2-1; maybe TRBD1 (5 bases). The CDR3 has 13 amino acids. V gave up 0 bases and J gave up 9 bases, with 9 bases separating them. Germline lookup yields CDR1 LNHDA and CDR2 SQIVND (reference sequence). The CDR3 DNA is TGTGCCAGTAGTATAGACAGGGCCCTTGAGCAGTTCTTC. Its protein product is CASSIDRALEQFF.

The chain couples TRBV7-9 to TRBJ1-5; perhaps TRBD1 as D (5 bases). Germline-derived CDR1 and CDR2 are SEHNR and FQNEAQ (reference sequence). The CDR3 length is 17 residues. The V gene lost 3 bases and the J gene lost 3 bases, with 18 bases spanning the gap. As DNA, the CDR3 is TGTGCCAGCAGCTTTGAGCCCGGGACGGTCCACAATCAGCCCCAGCATTTT. Translated, it gives CASSFEPGTVHNQPQHF. Variable domain in full (rest from reference TRBV7-9 and TRBJ1-5): DTGVSQNPRHKITKRGQNVTFRCDPISEHNRLYWYRQTLGQGPEFLTYFQNEAQLEKSRLLSDRFSAERPKGSFSTLEIQRTEQGDSAMYLCASSFEPGTVHNQPQHFGDGTRLSIL.

The genes are TRBV9 and TRBJ2-1; D gene unclear. There are 16 residues in the CDR3. Trimming stripped 0 bases from V and 3 bases from J, with 13 bases between. CDR1 and CDR2 (germline): SGDLS, YYNGEE. The CDR3 DNA reads TGTGCCAGCAGCGTAGAAGGTTTAGTACACTACAATGAGCAGTTCTTC. It yields the protein CASSVEGLVHYNEQFF.

The V gene is TRBV19, the J gene TRBJ1-5; D is perhaps TRBD1 (6 bases). The CDR3 extends over 13 amino acids. Trimming removed 3 bases from V and 4 bases from J, with 7 bases in between. Per germline, CDR1 LNHDA and CDR2 SQIVND (reference sequence). CDR3 in DNA: TGTGCCAGTAGTATTGGACAGAATCAGCCCCAGCATTTT. Its protein is CASSIGQNQPQHF.

This sequence joins TRBV5-1 and TRBJ2-7, with TRBD1 identical over 11 bases. There are 15 residues in the CDR3. Trimming at V came to 5 bases and at J to 4 bases, leaving 8 bases not matched to a gene. The germline V gene has CDR1 SGHRS and CDR2 YFSETQ. The DNA for the CDR3 is TGCGCCAGCAGTAACCGGACAGGGGGCTTTTACGAGCAGTACTTC. Translated: CASSNRTGGFYEQYF.

CDR3 loop: CASSQDLAGQSSGANVLTF. The CDR3 coding sequence is TGCGCCAGCAGCCAAGATCTAGCGGGACAGTCCTCTGGGGCCAACGTCCTGACTTTC. V is TRBV4-1 and J is TRBJ2-6; 9 positions match TRBD2. The J segment lost 0 bases and the V segment lost 0 bases, leaving 6 bases of the junction unmatched. The CDR3 loop spans 19 amino acids. Looked up from germline, CDR1 is MGHRA and CDR2 is YSYEKL.

The V call is TRBV5-5, the J call TRBJ1-5; D not certain. This CDR3 has 16 residues. Germline V gene lookup returns CDR1 SGHKS and CDR2 YYEKEE (reference sequence). Trimming shortened V by 4 bases and J by 5 bases, and 19 bases separated the two germline ends. In DNA, the CDR3 is TGTGCCAGCAGCCCGGGTTTGGGTATCCCAGATCAGCCCCAGCATTTT. This encodes CASSPGLGIPDQPQHF.

The V call is TRBV2, the J call TRBJ2-7; no firm D call. Deletions cut 1 base from V and 0 bases from J, with 10 bases between. This CDR3 is 15 amino acids long. Looked up from germline, CDR1 is SNHLY and CDR2 is FYNNEI. The CDR3 nucleotides read TGTGCCAGCAGTGAAGGGATGGGATCCTCCTACGAGCAGTACTTC. This gives the protein CASSEGMGSSYEQYF.

This chain joins TRBV6-5 and TRBJ1-2, with D possibly matching TRBD1 (5 bases). The CDR3 covers 13 residues. CDR1 MNHEY and CDR2 SVGAGI come from the germline V gene. V shed 3 bases and J shed 10 bases, with 15 bases lying between them. The CDR3 DNA reads TGTGCCAGCAGTTATGGTCTGGGAGGGGACTACACCTTC. It is translated as CASSYGLGGDYTF.

This sequence joins TRBV7-8 and TRBJ2-3, with D unresolved. Looked up from germline, CDR1 is SGHVS and CDR2 is FQNEAQ. Trimming left V 1 base short and J 2 bases short, with 7 bases between. The CDR3 consists of 14 residues. The CDR3 loop reads CASSLDYTTDTQYF. The CDR3 nucleotides are TGTGCCAGCAGCTTAGACTACACCACAGATACGCAGTATTTT.

This clone was picked up a small number of times. The chain carries TRBV27 and TRBJ1-5; unclear D gene. Looked up from germline, CDR1 is MNHEY and CDR2 is SMNVEV (reference sequence). The CDR3 runs to 15 residues. Deletions cut 5 bases from V and 3 bases from J, with 14 bases between. The CDR3 DNA follows: TGTGCCAGCAGTCCAAGGGTGAATACCAATCAGCCCCAGCATTTT. This translates into CASSPRVNTNQPQHF.